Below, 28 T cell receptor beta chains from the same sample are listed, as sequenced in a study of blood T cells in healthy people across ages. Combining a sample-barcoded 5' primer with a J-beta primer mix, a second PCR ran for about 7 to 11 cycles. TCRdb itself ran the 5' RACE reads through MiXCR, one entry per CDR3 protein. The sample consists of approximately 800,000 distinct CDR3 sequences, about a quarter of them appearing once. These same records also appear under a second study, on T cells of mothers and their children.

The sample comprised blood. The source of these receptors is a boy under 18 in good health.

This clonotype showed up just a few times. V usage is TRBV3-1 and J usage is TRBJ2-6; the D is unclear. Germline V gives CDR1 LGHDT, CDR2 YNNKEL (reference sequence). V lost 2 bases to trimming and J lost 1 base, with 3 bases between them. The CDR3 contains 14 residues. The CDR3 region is CASSQPSGANVLTF. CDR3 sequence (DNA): TGTGCCAGCAGCCAACCATCTGGGGCCAACGTCCTGACTTTC.

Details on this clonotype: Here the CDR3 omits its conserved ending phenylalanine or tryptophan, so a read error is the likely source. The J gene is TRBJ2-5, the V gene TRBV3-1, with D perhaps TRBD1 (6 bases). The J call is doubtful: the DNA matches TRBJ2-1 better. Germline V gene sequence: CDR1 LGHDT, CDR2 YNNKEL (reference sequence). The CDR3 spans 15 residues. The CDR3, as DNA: TGTGCCAGCAGCCAGGGCAGGGGAATGCTGAATGAGCAGTTCCTC. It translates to CASSQGRGMLNEQFL.

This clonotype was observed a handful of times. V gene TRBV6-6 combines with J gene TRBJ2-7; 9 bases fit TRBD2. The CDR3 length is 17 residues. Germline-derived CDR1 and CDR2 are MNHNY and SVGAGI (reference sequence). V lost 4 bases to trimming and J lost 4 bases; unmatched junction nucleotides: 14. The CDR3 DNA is TGTGCCAGCAGTTCCCCGACCGGCGGGGGGGGCCTGTACGAGCAGTACTTC. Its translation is CASSSPTGGGGLYEQYF.

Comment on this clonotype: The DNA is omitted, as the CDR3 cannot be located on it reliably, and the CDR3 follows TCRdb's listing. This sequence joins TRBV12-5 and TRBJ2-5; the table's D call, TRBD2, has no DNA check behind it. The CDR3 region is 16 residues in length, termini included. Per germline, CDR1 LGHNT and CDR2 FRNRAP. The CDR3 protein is CASGLGMGLAGIEQFF.

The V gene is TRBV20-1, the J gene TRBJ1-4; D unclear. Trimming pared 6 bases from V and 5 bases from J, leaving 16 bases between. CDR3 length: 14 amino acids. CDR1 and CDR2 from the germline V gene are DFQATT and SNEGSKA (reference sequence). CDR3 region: CSAQEGASNEKLFF. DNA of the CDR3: TGCAGTGCCCAGGAGGGAGCATCGAATGAAAAACTGTTTTTT.

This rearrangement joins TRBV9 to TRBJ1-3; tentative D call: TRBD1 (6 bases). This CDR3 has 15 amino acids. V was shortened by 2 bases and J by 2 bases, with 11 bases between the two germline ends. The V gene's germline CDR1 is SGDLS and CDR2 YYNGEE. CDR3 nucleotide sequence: TGTGCCAGCAGCGTCCGGGACACCGCTGGAAACACCATATATTTT. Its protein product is CASSVRDTAGNTIYF. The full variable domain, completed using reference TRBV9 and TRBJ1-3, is DSGVTQTPKHLITATGQRVTLRCSPRSGDLSVYWYQQSLDQGLQFLIQYYNGEERAKGNILERFSAQQFPDLHSELNLSSLELGDSALYFCASSVRDTAGNTIYFGEGSWLTVV.

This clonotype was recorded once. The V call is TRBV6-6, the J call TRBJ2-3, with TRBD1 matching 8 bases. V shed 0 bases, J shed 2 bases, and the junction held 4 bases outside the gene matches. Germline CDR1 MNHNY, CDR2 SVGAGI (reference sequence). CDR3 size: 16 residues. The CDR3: CASSYSGTGSTDTQYF. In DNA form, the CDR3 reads TGTGCCAGCAGTTACTCCGGGACAGGCTCCACAGATACGCAGTATTTT.

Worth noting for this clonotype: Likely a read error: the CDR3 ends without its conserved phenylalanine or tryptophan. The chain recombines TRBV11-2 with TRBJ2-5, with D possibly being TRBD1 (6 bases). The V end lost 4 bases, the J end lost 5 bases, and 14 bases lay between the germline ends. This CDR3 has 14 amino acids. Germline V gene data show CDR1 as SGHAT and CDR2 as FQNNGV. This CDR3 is CASSSLQGQETQYL. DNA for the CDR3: TGTGCCAGCAGCTCCCTTCAGGGGCAGGAGACCCAGTACCTC.

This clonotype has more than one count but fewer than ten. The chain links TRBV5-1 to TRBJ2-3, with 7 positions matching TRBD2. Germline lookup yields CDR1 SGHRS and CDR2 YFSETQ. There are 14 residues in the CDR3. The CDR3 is CAGKLAMETDTQYF. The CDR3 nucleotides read TGCGCAGGAAAACTAGCGATGGAGACAGATACGCAGTATTTT. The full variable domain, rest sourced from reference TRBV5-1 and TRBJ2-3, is KAGVTQTPRYLIKTRGQQVTLSCSPISGHRSVSWYQQTPGQGLQFLFEYFSETQRNKGNFPGRFSGRQFSNSRSEMNVSTLELGDSALYLCAGKLAMETDTQYFGPGTRLTVL.

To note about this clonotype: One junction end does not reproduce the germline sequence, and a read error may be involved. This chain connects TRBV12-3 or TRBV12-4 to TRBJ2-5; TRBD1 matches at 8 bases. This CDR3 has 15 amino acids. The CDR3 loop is CASSFRGRTVETLYF. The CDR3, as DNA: TGTGCCAGCAGTTTCAGGGGGCGAACGGTGGAGACCCTGTACTTC.

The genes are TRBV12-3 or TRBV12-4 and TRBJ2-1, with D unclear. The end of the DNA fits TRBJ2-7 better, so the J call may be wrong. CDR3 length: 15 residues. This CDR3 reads CASSLEEQTIYEQYF. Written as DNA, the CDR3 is TGTGCCAGCAGTTTAGAGGAACAGACGATCTACGAGCAGTACTTC.

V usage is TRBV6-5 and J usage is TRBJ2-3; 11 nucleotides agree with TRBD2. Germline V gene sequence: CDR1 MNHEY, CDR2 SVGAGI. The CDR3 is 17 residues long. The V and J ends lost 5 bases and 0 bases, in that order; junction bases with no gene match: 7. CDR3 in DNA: TGTGCCAGCAGTCCTACTAGCGGGAGCCCTAGCACAGATACGCAGTATTTT. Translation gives CASSPTSGSPSTDTQYF.

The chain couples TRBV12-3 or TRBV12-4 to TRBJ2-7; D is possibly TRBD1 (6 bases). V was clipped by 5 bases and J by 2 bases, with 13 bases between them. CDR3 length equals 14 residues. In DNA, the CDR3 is TGTGCCAGCAGTCCCGGGACAAAACCCTACGAGCAGTACTTC. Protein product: CASSPGTKPYEQYF.

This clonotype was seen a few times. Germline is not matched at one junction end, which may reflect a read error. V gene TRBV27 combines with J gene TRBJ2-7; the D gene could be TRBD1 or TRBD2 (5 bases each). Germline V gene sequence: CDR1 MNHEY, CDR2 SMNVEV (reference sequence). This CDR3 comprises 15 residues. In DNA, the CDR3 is TGCGCCAGCAGTTTTGGGACCCCCCGAGGGTACGAGCAGTACTTC. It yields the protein CASSFGTPRGYEQYF.

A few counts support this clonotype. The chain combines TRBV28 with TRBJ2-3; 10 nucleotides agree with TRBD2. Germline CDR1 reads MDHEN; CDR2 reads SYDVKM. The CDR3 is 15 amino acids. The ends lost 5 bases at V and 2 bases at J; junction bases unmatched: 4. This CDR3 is CASSIAGGHTDTQYF. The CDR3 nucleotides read TGTGCCAGCAGTATAGCGGGGGGCCACACAGATACGCAGTATTTT.

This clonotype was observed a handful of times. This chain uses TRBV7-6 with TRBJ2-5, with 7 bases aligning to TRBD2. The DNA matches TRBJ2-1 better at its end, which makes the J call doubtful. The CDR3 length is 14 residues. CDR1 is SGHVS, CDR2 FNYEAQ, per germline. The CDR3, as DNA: TGTGCCAGCAGCTTAGGCGGGGGAAACGATGAGCAGTTCTTC. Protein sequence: CASSLGGGNDEQFF.

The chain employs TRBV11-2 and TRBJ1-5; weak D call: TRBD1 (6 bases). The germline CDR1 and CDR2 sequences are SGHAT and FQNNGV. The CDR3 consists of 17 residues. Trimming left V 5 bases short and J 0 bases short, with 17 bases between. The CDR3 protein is CASSPLAGTTSNQPQHF. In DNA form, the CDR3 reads TGTGCCAGCAGCCCGCTGGCCGGGACAACTAGCAATCAGCCCCAGCATTTT.

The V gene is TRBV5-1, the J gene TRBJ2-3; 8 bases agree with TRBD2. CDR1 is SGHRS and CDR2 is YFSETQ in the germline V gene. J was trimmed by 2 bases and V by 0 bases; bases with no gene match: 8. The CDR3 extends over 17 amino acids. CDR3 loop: CASSLVRAGGYTDTQYF. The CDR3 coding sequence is TGCGCCAGCAGCTTGGTTCGGGCGGGGGGCTACACAGATACGCAGTATTTT.

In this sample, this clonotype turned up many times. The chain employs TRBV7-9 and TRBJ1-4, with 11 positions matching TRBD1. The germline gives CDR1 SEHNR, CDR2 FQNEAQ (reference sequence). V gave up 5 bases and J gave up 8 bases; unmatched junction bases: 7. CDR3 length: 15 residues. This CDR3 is CASSLRTGGREKLFF. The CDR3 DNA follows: TGTGCCAGCAGCCTGAGGACAGGGGGCAGAGAAAAACTGTTTTTT.

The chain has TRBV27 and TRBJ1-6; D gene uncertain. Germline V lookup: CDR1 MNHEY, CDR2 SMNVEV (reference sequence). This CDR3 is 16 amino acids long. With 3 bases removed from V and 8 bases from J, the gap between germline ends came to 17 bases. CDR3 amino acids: CASSFSPTRPDSPLHF. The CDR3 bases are TGTGCCAGCAGTTTCTCCCCGACTCGACCGGATTCACCCCTCCACTTT.

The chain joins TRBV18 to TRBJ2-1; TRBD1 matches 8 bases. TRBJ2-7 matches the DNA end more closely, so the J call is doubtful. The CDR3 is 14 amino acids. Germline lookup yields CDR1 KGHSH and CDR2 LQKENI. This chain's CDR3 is CASSPSDRAYEQYF. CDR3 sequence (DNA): TGTGCCAGCTCACCCTCGGACAGGGCCTACGAGCAGTACTTC.

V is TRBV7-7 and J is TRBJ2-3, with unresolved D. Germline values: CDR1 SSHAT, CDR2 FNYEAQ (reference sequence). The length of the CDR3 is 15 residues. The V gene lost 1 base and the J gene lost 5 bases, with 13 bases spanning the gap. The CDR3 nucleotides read TGTGCCAGCAGCTTAGGGCTCACCCCTCGAGATACGCAGTATTTT. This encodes CASSLGLTPRDTQYF.

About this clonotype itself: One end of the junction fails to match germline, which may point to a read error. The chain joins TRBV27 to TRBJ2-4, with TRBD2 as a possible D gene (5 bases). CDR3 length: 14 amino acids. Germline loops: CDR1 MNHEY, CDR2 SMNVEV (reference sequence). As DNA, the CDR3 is TGTGCCAGCAGTCCAACCCTAGCCAAAAACACTCAGTACTTC. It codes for CASSPTLAKNTQYF.

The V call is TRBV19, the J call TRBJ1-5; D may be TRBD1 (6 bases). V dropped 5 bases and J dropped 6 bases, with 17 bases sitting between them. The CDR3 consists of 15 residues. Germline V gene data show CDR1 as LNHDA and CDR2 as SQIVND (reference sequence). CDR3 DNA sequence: TGTGCCAGTAGTCCAGGGGCCAGCTGGGGTCAGCCCCAGCATTTT. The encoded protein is CASSPGASWGQPQHF.

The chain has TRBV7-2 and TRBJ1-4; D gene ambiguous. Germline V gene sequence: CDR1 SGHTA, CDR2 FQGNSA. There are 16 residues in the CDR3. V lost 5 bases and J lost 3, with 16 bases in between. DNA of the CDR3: TGTGCCAGCAGCCCCTCCTCGTTGGGTTCTAATGAAAAACTGTTTTTT. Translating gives CASSPSSLGSNEKLFF.

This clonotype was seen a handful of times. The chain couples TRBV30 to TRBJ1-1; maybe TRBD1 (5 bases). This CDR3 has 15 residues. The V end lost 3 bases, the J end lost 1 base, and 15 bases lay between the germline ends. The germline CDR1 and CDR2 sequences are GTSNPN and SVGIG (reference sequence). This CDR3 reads CAWSNRGRGNTEAFF. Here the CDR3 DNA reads TGTGCCTGGAGCAATCGGGGACGGGGGAACACTGAAGCTTTCTTT.

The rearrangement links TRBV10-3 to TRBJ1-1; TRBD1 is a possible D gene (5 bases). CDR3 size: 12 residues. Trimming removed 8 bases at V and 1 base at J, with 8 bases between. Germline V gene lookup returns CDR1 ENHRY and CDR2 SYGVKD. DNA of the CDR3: TGTGCCATCGGGACCCAGAACACTGAAGCTTTCTTT. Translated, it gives CAIGTQNTEAFF.

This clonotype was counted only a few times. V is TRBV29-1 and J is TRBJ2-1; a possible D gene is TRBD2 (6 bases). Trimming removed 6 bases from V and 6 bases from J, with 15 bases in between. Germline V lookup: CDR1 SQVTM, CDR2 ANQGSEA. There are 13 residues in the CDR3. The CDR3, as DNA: TGCAGCGTCGCGACTAGATTGAGCAATGAGCAGTTCTTC. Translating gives CSVATRLSNEQFF.